The T cell receptor (beta chain) described here comes from a study of T cells in women clearing cervical HPV infection. Study-wide results and caveats: TRBV6-7 abundance was lower in cases than controls (around 0.11% versus 0.15%).

TCRdb's table, derived via immunoSEQ multiplex PCR, lists solely in-frame clones and lacks some. The listing records around 24,000 clones. Trimming removed 6 bases from V and 4 bases from J; junction bases left unmatched: 9. CDR1 is SQVTM, CDR2 ANQGSEA, per germline. The CDR3 totals 14 residues. A word on this clone: What it binds is not known. The sequence runs out 3 residues before the end of the CDR3; the remainder is reconstructed from the germline J gene.

Each participant carried one incident cervical HPV16 infection only. The rearrangement joins TRBV29-1 to TRBJ1-3, with TRBD1 matching over 7 bases. The clonotype originates from a woman aged 18-70 years with a cervical HPV16 infection that either progressed to CIN3+ or cleared (not recorded which). Sequenced input: blood buffy coat. Incomplete CDR3 DNA: TGCAGCGTCATAACAGGGGTGTACGGAAACACC. Protein product: CSVITGVYGNT. The full CDR3 protein reads CSVITGVYGNTIYF.